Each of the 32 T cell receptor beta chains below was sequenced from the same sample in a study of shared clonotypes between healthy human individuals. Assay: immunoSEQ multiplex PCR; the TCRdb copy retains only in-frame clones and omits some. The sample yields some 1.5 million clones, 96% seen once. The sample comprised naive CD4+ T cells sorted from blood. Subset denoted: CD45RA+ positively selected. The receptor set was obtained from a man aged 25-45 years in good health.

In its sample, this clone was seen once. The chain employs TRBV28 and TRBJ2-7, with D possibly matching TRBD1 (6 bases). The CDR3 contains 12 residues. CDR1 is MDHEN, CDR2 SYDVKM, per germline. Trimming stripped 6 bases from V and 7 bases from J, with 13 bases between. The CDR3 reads CASSQYRDEQYF. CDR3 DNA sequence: TGTGCCAGCAGCCAATACAGGGATGAGCAGTACTTC.

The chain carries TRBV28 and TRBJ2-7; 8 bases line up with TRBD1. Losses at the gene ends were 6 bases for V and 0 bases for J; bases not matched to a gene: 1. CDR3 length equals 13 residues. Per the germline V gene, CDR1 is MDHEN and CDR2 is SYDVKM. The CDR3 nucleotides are TGTGCCAGCAGGGGACAGGCCTCCTACGAGCAGTACTTC. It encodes CASRGQASYEQYF.

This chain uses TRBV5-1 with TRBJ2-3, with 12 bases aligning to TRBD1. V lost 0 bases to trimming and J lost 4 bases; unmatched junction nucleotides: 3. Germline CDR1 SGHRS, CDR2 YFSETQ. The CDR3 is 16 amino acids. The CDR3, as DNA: TGCGCCAGCAGCTTGGTGGGACAGGGGGCCCCAGATACGCAGTATTTT. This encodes CASSLVGQGAPDTQYF.

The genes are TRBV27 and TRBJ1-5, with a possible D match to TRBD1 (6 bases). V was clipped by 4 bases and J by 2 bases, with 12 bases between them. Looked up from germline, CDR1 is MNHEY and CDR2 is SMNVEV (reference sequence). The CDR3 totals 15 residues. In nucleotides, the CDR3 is TGTGCCAGCAGTTCTAGAGGGGGGCGCAATCAGCCCCAGCATTTT. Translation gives CASSSRGGRNQPQHF.

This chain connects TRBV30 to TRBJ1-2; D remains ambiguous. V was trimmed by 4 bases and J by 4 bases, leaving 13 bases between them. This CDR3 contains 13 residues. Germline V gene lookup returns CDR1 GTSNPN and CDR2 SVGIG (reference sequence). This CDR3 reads CAWTETISYGYTF. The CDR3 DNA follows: TGTGCCTGGACGGAGACGATTAGCTATGGCTACACCTTC. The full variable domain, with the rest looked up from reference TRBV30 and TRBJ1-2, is SQTIHQWPATLVQPVGSPLSLECTVEGTSNPNLYWYRQAAGRGLQLLFYSVGIGQISSEVPQNLSASRPQDRQFILSSKKLLLSDSGFYLCAWTETISYGYTFGSGTRLTVV.

CDR3 coding DNA: TGTGCCAGCAGCTTGAGAACTGGCAATCAGCCCCAGCATTTT. Protein sequence: CASSLRTGNQPQHF. This rearrangement joins TRBV7-9 to TRBJ1-5; D unresolved. From germline, CDR1 is SEHNR and CDR2 FQNEAQ (reference sequence). V lost 3 bases, J lost 2 bases, and 8 bases lay in between. The CDR3 is 14 residues long.

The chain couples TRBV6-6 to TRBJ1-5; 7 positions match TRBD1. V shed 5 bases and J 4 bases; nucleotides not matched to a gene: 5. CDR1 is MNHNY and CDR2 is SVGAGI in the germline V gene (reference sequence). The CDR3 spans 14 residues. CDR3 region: CASSLGGQNQPQHF. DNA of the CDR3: TGTGCCAGCAGTCTGGGGGGACAGAATCAGCCCCAGCATTTT.

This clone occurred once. The CDR3 is CASSRPGTSGVETQYF. As DNA, the CDR3 is TGTGCCAGCAGCCGGCCCGGGACTAGCGGGGTAGAGACCCAGTACTTC. V gene TRBV13 combines with J gene TRBJ2-5; 13 nucleotides line up with TRBD2. Germline CDR1 reads PRHDT; CDR2 reads FYEKMQ (reference sequence). The CDR3 totals 16 residues. After removal of 5 bases from V and 4 bases from J, the junction contained 7 bases not matched to a gene.

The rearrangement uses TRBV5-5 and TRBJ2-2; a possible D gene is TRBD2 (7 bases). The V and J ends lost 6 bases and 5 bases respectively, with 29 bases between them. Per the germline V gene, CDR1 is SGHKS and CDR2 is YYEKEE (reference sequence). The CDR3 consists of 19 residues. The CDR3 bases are TGTGCCAGCAAGGACGTTATCGGGGGCCCGGGAGGTTGGACCGGGGAGCTGTTTTTT. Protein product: CASKDVIGGPGGWTGELFF. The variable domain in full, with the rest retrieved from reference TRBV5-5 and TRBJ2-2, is DAGVTQSPTHLIKTRGQQVTLRCSPISGHKSVSWYQQVLGQGPQFIFQYYEKEERGRGNFPDRFSARQFPNYSSELNVNALLLGDSALYLCASKDVIGGPGGWTGELFFGEGSRLTVL.

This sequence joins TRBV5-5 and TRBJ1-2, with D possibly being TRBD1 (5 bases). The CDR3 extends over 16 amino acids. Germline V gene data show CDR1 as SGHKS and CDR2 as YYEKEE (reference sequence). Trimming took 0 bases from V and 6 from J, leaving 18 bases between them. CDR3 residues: CASSLVTTGTKDGYTF. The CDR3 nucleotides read TGTGCCAGCAGCTTGGTAACAACAGGTACTAAGGATGGCTACACCTTC.

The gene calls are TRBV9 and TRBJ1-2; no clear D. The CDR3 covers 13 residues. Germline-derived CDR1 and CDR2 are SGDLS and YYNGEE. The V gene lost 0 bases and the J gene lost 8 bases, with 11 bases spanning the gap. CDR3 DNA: TGTGCCAGCAGCGTAGTGGGTGGAGGAGGCTACACCTTC. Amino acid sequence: CASSVVGGGGYTF.

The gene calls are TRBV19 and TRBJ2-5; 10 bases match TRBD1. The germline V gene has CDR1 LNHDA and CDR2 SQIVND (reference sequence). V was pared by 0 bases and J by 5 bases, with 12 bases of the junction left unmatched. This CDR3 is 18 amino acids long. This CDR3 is CASSIDRPGTGVGETQYF. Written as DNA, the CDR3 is TGTGCCAGTAGTATAGATCGACCCGGGACAGGGGTCGGGGAGACCCAGTACTTC.

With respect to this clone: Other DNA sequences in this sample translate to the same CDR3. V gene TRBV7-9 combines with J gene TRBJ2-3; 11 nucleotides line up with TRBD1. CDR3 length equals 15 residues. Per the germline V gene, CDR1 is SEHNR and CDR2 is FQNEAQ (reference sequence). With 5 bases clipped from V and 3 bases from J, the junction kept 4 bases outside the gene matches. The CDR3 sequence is CASSPGTGGTDTQYF. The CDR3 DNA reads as TGTGCCAGCAGCCCCGGGACAGGGGGAACAGATACGCAGTATTTT.

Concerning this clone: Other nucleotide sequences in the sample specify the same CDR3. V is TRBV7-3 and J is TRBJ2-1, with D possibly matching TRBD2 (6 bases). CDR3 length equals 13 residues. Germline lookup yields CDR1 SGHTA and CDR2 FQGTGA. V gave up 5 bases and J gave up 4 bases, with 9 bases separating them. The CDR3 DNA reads TGTGCCAGCAGCGGGGGACTTTACAATGAGCAGTTCTTC. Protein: CASSGGLYNEQFF.

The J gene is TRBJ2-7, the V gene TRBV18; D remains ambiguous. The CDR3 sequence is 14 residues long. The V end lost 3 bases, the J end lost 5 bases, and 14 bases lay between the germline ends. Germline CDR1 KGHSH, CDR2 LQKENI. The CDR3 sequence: CASSPRNLGNEQYF. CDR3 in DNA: TGTGCCAGCTCACCCCGTAATTTGGGAAACGAGCAGTACTTC.

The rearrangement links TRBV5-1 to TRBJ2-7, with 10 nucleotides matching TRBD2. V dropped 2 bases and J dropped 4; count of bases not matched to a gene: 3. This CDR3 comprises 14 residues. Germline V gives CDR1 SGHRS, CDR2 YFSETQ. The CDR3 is CASSFTSGMYEQYF. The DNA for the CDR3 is TGCGCCAGCAGCTTCACTAGCGGGATGTACGAGCAGTACTTC.

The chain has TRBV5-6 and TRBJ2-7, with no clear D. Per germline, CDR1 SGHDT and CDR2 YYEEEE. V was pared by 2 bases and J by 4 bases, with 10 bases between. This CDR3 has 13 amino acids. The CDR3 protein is CASSLNYLYEQYF. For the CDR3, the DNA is TGTGCCAGCAGCTTAAATTACCTATACGAGCAGTACTTC. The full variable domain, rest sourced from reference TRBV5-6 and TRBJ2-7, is DAGVTQSPTHLIKTRGQQVTLRCSPKSGHDTVSWYQQALGQGPQFIFQYYEEEERQRGNFPDRFSGHQFPNYSSELNVNALLLGDSALYLCASSLNYLYEQYFGPGTRLTVT.

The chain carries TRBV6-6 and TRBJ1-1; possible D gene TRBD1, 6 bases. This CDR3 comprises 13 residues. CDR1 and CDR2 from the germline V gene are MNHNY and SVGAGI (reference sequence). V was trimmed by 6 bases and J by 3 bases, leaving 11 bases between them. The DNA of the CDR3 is TGTGCCAGCAGACCCGACAGGTACACTGAAGCTTTCTTT. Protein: CASRPDRYTEAFF.

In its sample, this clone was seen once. The CDR3 spells CATSRDPSPSDTQYF. DNA of the CDR3: TGTGCCACCAGCAGAGATCCTTCCCCCAGTGATACGCAGTATTTT. The chain carries TRBV15 and TRBJ2-3; D call uncertain. V lost 0 bases and J 6 bases, leaving 13 bases between the germline ends. CDR1 and CDR2 (germline): LNHNV, YYDKDF (reference sequence). The CDR3 runs to 15 residues. Filled out from reference TRBV15 and TRBJ2-3, the complete variable domain reads DAMVIQNPRYQVTQFGKPVTLSCSQTLNHNVMYWYQQKSSQAPKLLFHYYDKDFNNEADTPDNFQSRRPNTSFCFLDIRSPGLGDTAMYLCATSRDPSPSDTQYFGPGTRLTVL.

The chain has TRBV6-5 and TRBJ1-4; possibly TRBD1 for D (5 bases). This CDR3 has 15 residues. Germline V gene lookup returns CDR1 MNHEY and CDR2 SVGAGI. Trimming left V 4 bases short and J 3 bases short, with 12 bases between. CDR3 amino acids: CASSWGRAPNEKLFF. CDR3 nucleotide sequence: TGTGCCAGCAGTTGGGGACGGGCGCCTAATGAAAAACTGTTTTTT.

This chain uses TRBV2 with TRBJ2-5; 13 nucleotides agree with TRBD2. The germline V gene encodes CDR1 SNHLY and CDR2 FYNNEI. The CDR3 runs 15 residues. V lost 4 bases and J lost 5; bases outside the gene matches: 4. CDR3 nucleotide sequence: TGTGCCAGCAGTGGGACTAGCGGGAGCTGGGAGACCCAGTACTTC. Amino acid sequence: CASSGTSGSWETQYF.

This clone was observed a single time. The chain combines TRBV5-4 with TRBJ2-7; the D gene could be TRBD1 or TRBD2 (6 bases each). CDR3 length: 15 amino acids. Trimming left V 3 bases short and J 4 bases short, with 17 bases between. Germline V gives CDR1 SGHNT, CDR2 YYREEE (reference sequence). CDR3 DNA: TGTGCCAGCAGCTCCAGTGTGGGGGGCGCTTACGAGCAGTACTTC. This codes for CASSSSVGGAYEQYF. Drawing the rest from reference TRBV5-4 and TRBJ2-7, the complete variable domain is ETGVTQSPTHLIKTRGQQVTLRCSSQSGHNTVSWYQQALGQGPQFIFQYYREEENGRGNFPPRFSGLQFPNYSSELNVNALELDDSALYLCASSSSVGGAYEQYFGPGTRLTVT.

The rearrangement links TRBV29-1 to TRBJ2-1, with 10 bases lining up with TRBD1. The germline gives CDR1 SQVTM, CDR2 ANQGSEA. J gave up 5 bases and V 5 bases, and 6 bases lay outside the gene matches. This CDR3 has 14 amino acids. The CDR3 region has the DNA TGCAGCGTTTTTGACAGGGGGCCCGACAATGAGCAGTTCTTC. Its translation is CSVFDRGPDNEQFF.

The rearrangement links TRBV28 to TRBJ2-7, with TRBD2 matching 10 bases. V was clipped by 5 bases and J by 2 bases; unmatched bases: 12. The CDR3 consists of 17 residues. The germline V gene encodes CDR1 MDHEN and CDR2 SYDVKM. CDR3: CASSPPNGLAGAYEQYF. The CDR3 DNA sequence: TGTGCCAGCAGTCCACCAAATGGGCTAGCGGGAGCCTACGAGCAGTACTTC.

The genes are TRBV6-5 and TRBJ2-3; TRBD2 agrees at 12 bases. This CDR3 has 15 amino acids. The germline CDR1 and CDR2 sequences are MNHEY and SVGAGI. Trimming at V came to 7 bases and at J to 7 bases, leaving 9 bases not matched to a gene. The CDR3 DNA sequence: TGTGCCAGCAAAAAACTAGCGGGAGGTATCAATACGCAGTATTTT. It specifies CASKKLAGGINTQYF.

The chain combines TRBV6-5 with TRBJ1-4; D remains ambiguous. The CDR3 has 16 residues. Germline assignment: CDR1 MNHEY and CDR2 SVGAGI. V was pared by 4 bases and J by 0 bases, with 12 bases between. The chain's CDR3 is CASSLSSLATNEKLFF. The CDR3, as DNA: TGTGCCAGCAGTTTATCTTCTTTAGCAACTAATGAAAAACTGTTTTTT.

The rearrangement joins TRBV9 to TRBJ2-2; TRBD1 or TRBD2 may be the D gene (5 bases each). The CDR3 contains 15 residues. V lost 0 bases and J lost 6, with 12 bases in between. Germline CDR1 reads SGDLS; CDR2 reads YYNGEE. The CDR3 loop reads CASSVATGPSGELFF. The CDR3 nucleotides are TGTGCCAGCAGCGTAGCAACGGGGCCGTCCGGGGAGCTGTTTTTT.

CDR3 bases: TGTGCCAGTGGGGGGGCCCTCCTCTTAGGGGCCAACGTCCTGACTTTC. It yields the protein CASGGALLLGANVLTF. The gene calls are TRBV19 and TRBJ2-6; D may be TRBD2 (7 bases). Germline V gives CDR1 LNHDA, CDR2 SQIVND (reference sequence). Trimming cost V 8 bases and J 4 bases, with 18 bases left between them. The CDR3 is made up of 16 amino acids.

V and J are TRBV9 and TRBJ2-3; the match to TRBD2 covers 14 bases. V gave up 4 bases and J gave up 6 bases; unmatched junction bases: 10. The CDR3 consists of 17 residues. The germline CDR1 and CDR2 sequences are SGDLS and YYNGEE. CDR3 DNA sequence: TGTGCCAGCAGCCCGTTTACGGGACTAGCGGGAGTGGATACGCAGTATTTT. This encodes CASSPFTGLAGVDTQYF.

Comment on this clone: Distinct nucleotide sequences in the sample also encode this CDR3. The CDR3 DNA follows: TGTGCCTGGAGTGTACGGGGGAGTCAGCCCCAGCATTTT. It codes for CAWSVRGSQPQHF. The chain joins TRBV30 to TRBJ1-5; TRBD1 might be the D (5 bases). Looked up from germline, CDR1 is GTSNPN and CDR2 is SVGIG (reference sequence). This CDR3 has 13 amino acids. Deletions cut 0 bases from V and 6 bases from J, with 9 bases between.

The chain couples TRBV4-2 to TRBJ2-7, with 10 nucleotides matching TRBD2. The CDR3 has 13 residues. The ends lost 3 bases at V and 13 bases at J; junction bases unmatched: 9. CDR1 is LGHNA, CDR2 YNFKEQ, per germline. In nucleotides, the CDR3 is TGTGCCAGCAGCCACACGATAGGGACTAGCGACTACTTC. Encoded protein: CASSHTIGTSDYF.

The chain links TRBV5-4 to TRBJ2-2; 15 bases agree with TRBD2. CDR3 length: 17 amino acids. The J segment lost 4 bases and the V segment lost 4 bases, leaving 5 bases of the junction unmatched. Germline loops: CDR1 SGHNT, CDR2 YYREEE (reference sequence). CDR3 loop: CASSTGTSGRTTGELFF. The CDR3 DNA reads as TGTGCCAGCAGCACGGGGACTAGCGGGAGGACCACCGGGGAGCTGTTTTTT.